Listed here are 18 T cell receptor beta chains from one sample, sequenced in a study of cytomegalovirus exposure and HLA in healthy donors. The PCR had 60 Vbeta and 13 Jbeta primers. Repertoires were generated with immunoSEQ multiplex PCR, while TCRdb's copy carries only in-frame clones and drops some. The sample lists approximately 170,000 clones, over 60% occurring once. The material sequenced was PBMCs. The receptors here all came from a woman aged 45-65 years in good health and CMV-seronegative.

The chain uses TRBV6-6 and TRBJ1-1; 7 bases match TRBD1. The germline V gene encodes CDR1 MNHNY and CDR2 SVGAGI (reference sequence). The CDR3 is 14 amino acids. V dropped 6 bases and J dropped 5; count of bases not matched to a gene: 9. The CDR3 nucleotides are TGTGCCAGCAGGGGAGACAGGGCGGAAACTGAAGCTTTCTTT. As protein: CASRGDRAETEAFF.

The chain employs TRBV5-1 and TRBJ2-2; possible D gene TRBD2, 5 bases. Germline V CDR1 and CDR2: SGHRS, YFSETQ. The CDR3 consists of 16 residues. Trimming removed 6 bases at V and 6 bases at J, with 21 bases between. As DNA, the CDR3 is TGCGCCAGCAAAACCAACGCGGGCCAATCGTCCGGGGAGCTGTTTTTT. Its translation is CASKTNAGQSSGELFF.

This clone appeared a single time. The chain links TRBV7-2 to TRBJ2-2; possible D gene TRBD2, 6 bases. The CDR3 has 15 residues. The germline CDR1 and CDR2 sequences are SGHTA and FQGNSA. V shed 5 bases and J shed 2 bases, with 12 bases lying between them. CDR3 protein: CASSRGTHNTGELFF. The CDR3, as DNA: TGTGCCAGCAGCCGTGGGACTCATAACACCGGGGAGCTGTTTTTT.

The chain combines TRBV30 with TRBJ1-2, with D unclear. Trimming took off 5 bases at V and 5 bases at J, with 9 bases between the two ends. This CDR3 spans 11 amino acids. Germline CDR1 is GTSNPN and CDR2 is SVGIG (reference sequence). DNA for the CDR3: TGTGCCTGGGGCAGAGGTTATGGCTACACCTTC. Protein sequence: CAWGRGYGYTF.

The chain couples TRBV25-1 to TRBJ1-2; tentative D call: TRBD1 (5 bases). CDR1 is MGHDK, CDR2 SYGVNS, per germline. V lost 2 bases and J 8 bases, leaving 12 bases between the germline ends. This CDR3 contains 13 residues. CDR3 residues: CASSEIPGGGYTF. Here the CDR3 DNA reads TGTGCCAGCAGTGAAATCCCGGGGGGAGGCTACACCTTC.

This chain joins TRBV28 and TRBJ2-3, with D maybe TRBD2 (6 bases). Germline lookup yields CDR1 MDHEN and CDR2 SYDVKM. V gave up 9 bases and J gave up 9 bases, with 13 bases separating them. The CDR3 is made up of 11 amino acids. The CDR3 here is CASSDGGTQYF. CDR3 coding DNA: TGTGCCAGTAGTGACGGGGGAACGCAGTATTTT. The complete variable domain, with remaining parts taken from reference TRBV28 and TRBJ2-3, reads DVKVTQSSRYLVKRTGEKVFLECVQDMDHENMFWYRQDPGLGLRLIYFSYDVKMKEKGDIPEGYSVSREKKERFSLILESASTNQTSMYLCASSDGGTQYFGPGTRLTVL.

There are a few counts of this clone. The sample holds other DNA sequences that translate to the same CDR3. The CDR3 region is CATSRDEDEQYF. The CDR3 DNA is TGTGCCACCAGCAGAGATGAGGATGAGCAGTACTTC. The chain uses TRBV15 and TRBJ2-7; D ambiguous. Per germline, CDR1 LNHNV and CDR2 YYDKDF (reference sequence). The CDR3 spans 12 residues. Trimming removed 0 bases at V and 7 bases at J, with 7 bases between. Filled out from reference TRBV15 and TRBJ2-7, the complete variable domain reads DAMVIQNPRYQVTQFGKPVTLSCSQTLNHNVMYWYQQKSSQAPKLLFHYYDKDFNNEADTPDNFQSRRPNTSFCFLDIRSPGLGDTAMYLCATSRDEDEQYFGPGTRLTVT.

The chain combines TRBV7-2 with TRBJ1-2; 7 positions match TRBD1. V was pared by 5 bases and J by 2 bases, with 2 bases of the junction left unmatched. Germline CDR1 SGHTA, CDR2 FQGNSA. The CDR3 has 13 amino acids. The CDR3 DNA sequence: TGTGCCAGCAGCCGGGACAGAAACTATGGCTACACCTTC. Protein product: CASSRDRNYGYTF.

This clone was seen a few times. V usage is TRBV12-5 and J usage is TRBJ1-1, with 8 bases that match TRBD1. Germline CDR1 reads LGHNT; CDR2 reads FRNRAP. V gave up 1 base and J gave up 1 base; unmatched junction bases: 2. CDR3 length equals 15 residues. DNA of the CDR3: TGTGCTAGTGGTTTGGGGGGACAGGCGAACACTGAAGCTTTCTTT. It specifies CASGLGGQANTEAFF.

The gene calls are TRBV7-8 and TRBJ1-3; D might be TRBD1 (5 bases). V was pared by 0 bases and J by 7 bases, with 10 bases between. The CDR3 is made up of 14 amino acids. Germline V gives CDR1 SGHVS, CDR2 FQNEAQ. This CDR3 is CASSLAQGGNTIYF. The CDR3 DNA reads TGTGCCAGCAGCTTAGCGCAGGGAGGCAACACCATATATTTT. The full variable domain, with the rest looked up from reference TRBV7-8 and TRBJ1-3, is GAGVSQSPRYKVAKRGQDVALRCDPISGHVSLFWYQQALGQGPEFLTYFQNEAQLDKSGLPSDRFFAERPEGSVSTLKIQRTQQEDSAVYLCASSLAQGGNTIYFGEGSWLTVV.

The chain carries TRBV4-1 and TRBJ2-6; 9 nucleotides line up with TRBD1. Trimming took 5 bases from V and 6 from J; bases not matched to a gene: 8. Germline lookup yields CDR1 MGHRA and CDR2 YSYEKL. The CDR3 has 16 amino acids. In nucleotides, the CDR3 is TGCGCCAGCAGCGGGACAGGGCCTTTGGCGGCCAACGTCCTGACTTTC. It codes for CASSGTGPLAANVLTF.

The chain joins TRBV5-5 to TRBJ1-5; TRBD1 is a possible D gene (6 bases). In germline, CDR1 is SGHKS, CDR2 YYEKEE (reference sequence). V was pared by 4 bases and J by 1 base, with 15 bases between. The length of the CDR3 is 16 residues. CDR3 amino acids: CASSIGQLGSNQPQHF. The CDR3 region has the DNA TGTGCCAGCAGCATCGGACAGTTGGGCAGCAATCAGCCCCAGCATTTT. The full variable domain, rest sourced from reference TRBV5-5 and TRBJ1-5, is DAGVTQSPTHLIKTRGQQVTLRCSPISGHKSVSWYQQVLGQGPQFIFQYYEKEERGRGNFPDRFSARQFPNYSSELNVNALLLGDSALYLCASSIGQLGSNQPQHFGDGTRLSIL.

The chain links TRBV20-1 to TRBJ2-4, with TRBD1 as a possible D gene (5 bases). The CDR3 length is 11 residues. V dropped 0 bases and J dropped 10 bases, with 7 bases sitting between them. Germline CDR1 and CDR2: DFQATT and SNEGSKA (reference sequence). Here the CDR3 reads CSARDGQIQYF. CDR3 coding DNA: TGCAGTGCTAGAGATGGACAAATTCAGTACTTC.

The CDR3 nucleotides read TGTGCCAGCAGTGAAGGGGGAATGGGAAGAGCCGGGATGGCCAAAAACATTCAGTACTTC. Its translation: CASSEGGMGRAGMAKNIQYF. The chain is built from TRBV2 and TRBJ2-4; D might be TRBD2 (5 bases). The CDR3 is 20 amino acids. Germline V lookup: CDR1 SNHLY, CDR2 FYNNEI. V dropped 1 base and J dropped 1 base, with 23 bases sitting between them. Full variable domain (remainder filled in from reference TRBV2 and TRBJ2-4): EPEVTQTPSHQVTQMGQEVILRCVPISNHLYFYWYRQILGQKVEFLVSFYNNEISEKSEIFDDQFSVERPDGSNFTLKIRSTKLEDSAMYFCASSEGGMGRAGMAKNIQYFGAGTRLSVL.

The chain employs TRBV6-4 and TRBJ1-6; 8 bases fit TRBD1. With V trimmed by 8 bases and J by 8 bases, 8 bases remained unmatched. Per the germline V gene, CDR1 is MRHNA and CDR2 is SNTAGT. This CDR3 is 14 amino acids long. The CDR3 sequence is CASRRQTGDSPLHF. CDR3 DNA: TGTGCCAGCCGTAGGCAGACAGGGGATTCACCCCTCCACTTT.

The chain uses TRBV9 and TRBJ1-6; the D is unclear. Per the germline V gene, CDR1 is SGDLS and CDR2 is YYNGEE. The CDR3 contains 13 residues. V lost 1 base to trimming and J lost 6 bases, with 5 bases between them. In nucleotides, the CDR3 is TGTGCCAGCAGCGTATTGAGTAATTCACCCCTCCACTTT. This translates into CASSVLSNSPLHF.

The V call is TRBV6-6, the J call TRBJ2-5; unclear D gene. Per germline, CDR1 MNHNY and CDR2 SVGAGI (reference sequence). Trimming removed 4 bases at V and 5 bases at J, with 14 bases between. The CDR3 extends over 14 amino acids. CDR3 DNA sequence: TGTGCCAGCAGTTTGCCGGAGACCCGGGAGACCCAGTACTTC. This codes for CASSLPETRETQYF.

Here the CDR3 reads CASSPTGGPYSNQPQHF. The CDR3 nucleotides read TGTGCCAGCTCACCGACAGGGGGCCCATATAGCAATCAGCCCCAGCATTTT. The chain joins TRBV18 to TRBJ1-5; 10 nucleotides align to TRBD1. After removal of 3 bases from V and 0 bases from J, the junction contained 5 bases not matched to a gene. This CDR3 is built from 17 residues. Germline CDR1 KGHSH, CDR2 LQKENI.